Sequencing of this TCR beta chain was carried out in a study of Graves' ophthalmopathy and Graves' hyperthyroidism. For the study at large: The study drew peripheral blood at initial diagnosis, before any treatment.

This clonotype was counted many times. Its specificity is unknown. Amplified material comprised TCR beta CDR3 regions derived from RNA transcripts. The authors performed first-round RT-PCR with HTBI primers and then a second-round multiplex PCR. MiXCR was run by TCRdb on the multiplex PCR reads, yielding one entry per CDR3 protein. The sample gives around 340,000 distinct CDR3 sequences, under 20% of which show up once; about 12% is in the top ten. The CDR3 covers 13 residues. Germline-derived CDR1 and CDR2 are MNHEY and SVGEGT. With 10 bases removed from V and 6 bases from J, the gap between germline ends came to 18 bases. Findings and limits, study-wide: Blood shared most expanded thyroid clonotypes above 0.001 frequency.

The clonotype originates from an adult man with Graves' ophthalmopathy. The chain combines TRBV6-2 or TRBV6-3 with TRBJ1-2, with D uncertain. The sample was peripheral blood. CDR3 residues: CATDETGFDGYTF. CDR3 DNA sequence: TGTGCCACAGACGAGACGGGATTCGATGGCTACACCTTC.